These 27 T cell receptor beta chains were sequenced from one sample in a study of control samples from healthy donors and cancer patients. Libraries were prepared by immunoSEQ multiplex PCR; TCRdb keeps only in-frame clonotypes and omits some of them. The table includes around 19,000 clones, roughly 80% detected once. Sequenced input: PBMCs. These receptors originate from a man at least 80 years old with head and neck cancer.

The gene calls are TRBV9 and TRBJ2-3; D not certain. Trimming cost V 3 bases and J 1 base, with 9 bases left between them. There are 14 residues in the CDR3. The germline gives CDR1 SGDLS, CDR2 YYNGEE. CDR3 amino acids: CASSGPWGTDTQYF. The CDR3 region has the DNA TGTGCCAGCAGCGGGCCGTGGGGCACAGATACGCAGTATTTT.

The CDR3 DNA reads TGCGCCACCACACCGGGACCCGTCGAGCAGTACTTC. Its protein product is CATTPGPVEQYF. The chain couples TRBV10-2 to TRBJ2-7, with D perhaps assigned TRBD1 or TRBD2 (5 bases each). The CDR3 consists of 12 residues. V lost 10 bases to trimming and J lost 6 bases, with 16 bases between them. Germline V gene lookup returns CDR1 WSHSY and CDR2 SAAADI.

The chain is built from TRBV6-6 and TRBJ1-5; D is undetermined. Germline values: CDR1 MNHNY, CDR2 SVGAGI (reference sequence). V lost 2 bases and J 4 bases, leaving 12 bases between the germline ends. This CDR3 comprises 15 residues. DNA of the CDR3: TGTGCCAGCAGTTACCACAGCGGGGATAATCAGCCCCAGCATTTT. Its translation is CASSYHSGDNQPQHF.

CDR3 nucleotides: TGTGCCAGCAGCTTAAGCAGGGGCGGGGAGACCCAGTACTTC. This gives the protein CASSLSRGGETQYF. This sequence joins TRBV7-2 and TRBJ2-5; a weak D match, TRBD1 (6 bases). The germline V gene has CDR1 SGHTA and CDR2 FQGNSA. Trimming took 2 bases from V and 5 from J, leaving 12 bases between them. The CDR3 is 14 residues long.

The chain is built from TRBV5-6 and TRBJ2-7; TRBD2 is a possible D gene (5 bases). The CDR3 length is 13 residues. Germline V gene sequence: CDR1 SGHDT, CDR2 YYEEEE. Deletions cut 4 bases from V and 3 bases from J, with 11 bases between. CDR3 coding DNA: TGTGCCAGCAGCACCGGACTCGACTACGAGCAGTACTTC. Translating gives CASSTGLDYEQYF. Using reference TRBV5-6 and TRBJ2-7 for the parts outside the CDR3, the full variable domain is DAGVTQSPTHLIKTRGQQVTLRCSPKSGHDTVSWYQQALGQGPQFIFQYYEEEERQRGNFPDRFSGHQFPNYSSELNVNALLLGDSALYLCASSTGLDYEQYFGPGTRLTVT.

The chain employs TRBV14 and TRBJ1-2; D is unclear. Between the trimmed V and J ends, which lost 4 bases and 4 bases, there was a span of 10 bases. The CDR3 runs 13 residues. Germline V gives CDR1 SGHDN, CDR2 FVKESK. Written as DNA, the CDR3 is TGTGCCAGCAGCCCCCAGACTGGCTATGGCTACACCTTC. Protein product: CASSPQTGYGYTF.

The chain recombines TRBV6-1 with TRBJ2-5; TRBD1 agrees at 11 bases. Per the germline V gene, CDR1 is MNHNS and CDR2 is SASEGT. The CDR3 consists of 16 residues. V dropped 4 bases and J dropped 7; count of bases not matched to a gene: 11. The CDR3 is CASSVERWGTGGTQYF. In DNA, the CDR3 is TGTGCCAGCAGTGTAGAACGGTGGGGGACAGGGGGGACCCAGTACTTC.

The V call is TRBV28, the J call TRBJ2-3, with D possibly matching TRBD1 (5 bases). Germline V gene lookup returns CDR1 MDHEN and CDR2 SYDVKM. The V end lost 5 bases, the J end lost 2 bases, and 11 bases lay between the germline ends. The CDR3 sequence is 14 residues long. CDR3 coding DNA: TGTGCCAGCAGTCCGACAGATATCACAGATACGCAGTATTTT. Encoded protein: CASSPTDITDTQYF.

DNA of the CDR3: TGCAGCGGGAACCTAGCGGGAGGCCCAGATACGCAGTATTTT. It is translated as CSGNLAGGPDTQYF. This sequence joins TRBV29-1 and TRBJ2-3, with 11 positions matching TRBD2. In germline, CDR1 is SQVTM, CDR2 ANQGSEA. V shed 7 bases, J shed 4 bases, and the junction held 7 bases outside the gene matches. The CDR3 has 14 residues.

This chain connects TRBV5-4 to TRBJ2-2, with 12 positions matching TRBD1. The CDR3 covers 16 residues. J was trimmed by 7 bases and V by 4 bases; bases with no gene match: 8. The germline V gene has CDR1 SGHNT and CDR2 YYREEE (reference sequence). CDR3 DNA: TGTGCCAGCAGCATGGGGGACAGGGGGCATAACGGGGAGCTGTTTTTT. Protein sequence: CASSMGDRGHNGELFF. Together with reference TRBV5-4 and TRBJ2-2, the CDR3 gives the full variable domain: ETGVTQSPTHLIKTRGQQVTLRCSSQSGHNTVSWYQQALGQGPQFIFQYYREEENGRGNFPPRFSGLQFPNYSSELNVNALELDDSALYLCASSMGDRGHNGELFFGEGSRLTVL.

V gene TRBV6-5 combines with J gene TRBJ1-3, with D uncertain. The CDR3 contains 14 residues. From germline, CDR1 is MNHEY and CDR2 SVGAGI. V was pared by 11 bases and J by 4 bases, with 18 bases between. The DNA of the CDR3 is TGTGCCGTCAGCCCAAACCTTAACGGAAACACCATATATTTT. Its translation: CAVSPNLNGNTIYF.

This chain uses TRBV5-1 with TRBJ2-5; maybe TRBD2 (5 bases). The CDR3 is 14 residues long. The germline V and J ends were trimmed by 2 bases and 4 bases, with 12 bases remaining between them. Germline V gene lookup returns CDR1 SGHRS and CDR2 YFSETQ. The CDR3 is CASSLDKSGETQYF. As DNA, the CDR3 is TGCGCCAGCAGCTTAGACAAAAGCGGAGAGACCCAGTACTTC.

The chain employs TRBV6-2 or TRBV6-3 and TRBJ2-1, with TRBD2 matching over 14 bases. This CDR3 has 19 amino acids. The V segment lost 0 bases and the J segment 4 bases; nucleotides outside the gene matches: 8. Germline lookup yields CDR1 MNHEY and CDR2 SVGEGT. Written as DNA, the CDR3 is TGTGCCAGCAGTTACTCGCCTCGGACTAGCGGGGGGAAATACAATGAGCAGTTCTTC. Translation gives CASSYSPRTSGGKYNEQFF.

The CDR3 nucleotides are TGTGCCAGCAGCCTAGACATGGGGCCCTCCTATGGCTACACCTTC. This codes for CASSLDMGPSYGYTF. This rearrangement joins TRBV3-1 (or the pseudogene TRBV3-2) to TRBJ1-2; TRBD1 is a possible D gene (5 bases). Trimming took 4 bases from V and 4 from J, leaving 16 bases between them. Germline loops: CDR1 LGHDT, CDR2 YNNKEL (reference sequence). The CDR3 is made up of 15 amino acids.

V usage is TRBV28 and J usage is TRBJ1-6; possible D gene TRBD1, 6 bases. Germline CDR1 and CDR2: MDHEN and SYDVKM. V was trimmed by 0 bases and J by 7 bases, leaving 10 bases between them. The CDR3 runs to 15 residues. CDR3 region: CASSLWGAKNSPLHF. CDR3 sequence (DNA): TGTGCCAGCAGTTTATGGGGGGCGAAAAATTCACCCCTCCACTTT.

The rearrangement joins TRBV5-1 to TRBJ2-7; either TRBD1 or TRBD2 may supply D (6 bases each). In germline, CDR1 is SGHRS, CDR2 YFSETQ. The CDR3 loop spans 14 amino acids. V lost 2 bases to trimming and J lost 5 bases, with 14 bases between them. The CDR3 region has the DNA TGCGCCAGCAGCTTAGGGGGGCGCTTAAACGAGCAGTACTTC. Translated, it gives CASSLGGRLNEQYF.

This chain links TRBV27 with TRBJ2-3; D is uncertain. The ends were cut back, 6 bases at V and 6 bases at J, with 1 base in the middle. Germline loops: CDR1 MNHEY, CDR2 SMNVEV (reference sequence). The CDR3 totals 9 residues. CDR3 protein: CASRDTQYF. As DNA, the CDR3 is TGTGCCAGCAGGGATACGCAGTATTTT.

The CDR3 DNA is TGTGCCAGCAGCTATTGGGGTGAGCAGTTCTTC. Its translation is CASSYWGEQFF. V gene TRBV12-3 or TRBV12-4 combines with J gene TRBJ2-1, with D hard to call. This CDR3 comprises 11 residues. Trimming shortened V by 6 bases and J by 9 bases, and 9 bases separated the two germline ends.

The chain employs TRBV3-1 (or the pseudogene TRBV3-2) and TRBJ1-6; weak D call: TRBD1 (6 bases). The CDR3 loop spans 14 amino acids. Germline CDR1 LGHDT, CDR2 YNNKEL (reference sequence). V lost 2 bases, J lost 8 bases, and 10 bases lay in between. The CDR3 here is CASSQQQGHSPLHF. In DNA form, the CDR3 reads TGTGCCAGCAGCCAACAACAGGGACATTCACCCCTCCACTTT.

The J gene is TRBJ2-3, the V gene TRBV9; 16 bases map to TRBD2. CDR3 size: 16 residues. V gave up 4 bases and J gave up 4 bases; unmatched junction bases: 3. Germline V lookup: CDR1 SGDLS, CDR2 YYNGEE. The CDR3 spells CASSTGTSGRADTQYF. Written as DNA, the CDR3 is TGTGCCAGCAGCACAGGGACTAGCGGGAGGGCAGATACGCAGTATTTT.

The V gene is TRBV18, the J gene TRBJ2-3; 15 nucleotides match TRBD2. The CDR3 spans 18 residues. The germline gives CDR1 KGHSH, CDR2 LQKENI. With V trimmed by 3 bases and J by 6 bases, 10 bases remained unmatched. CDR3 sequence (DNA): TGTGCCAGCTCACCCACCCCGGGACTAGCGGGGGGTGAGGATACGCAGTATTTT. It translates to CASSPTPGLAGGEDTQYF.

The V and J genes are TRBV2 and TRBJ2-1; D uncertain. The germline V gene has CDR1 SNHLY and CDR2 FYNNEI. The CDR3 runs to 11 residues. Trimming removed 6 bases at V and 8 bases at J, with 8 bases between. The CDR3 here is CASSPSDEQFF. The CDR3, as DNA: TGTGCCAGCAGCCCTTCGGATGAGCAGTTCTTC. Variable domain in full (rest from reference TRBV2 and TRBJ2-1): EPEVTQTPSHQVTQMGQEVILRCVPISNHLYFYWYRQILGQKVEFLVSFYNNEISEKSEIFDDQFSVERPDGSNFTLKIRSTKLEDSAMYFCASSPSDEQFFGPGTRLTVL.

CDR3 bases: TGTGCCAGCAGTGAAGCCTATGGCTACACCTTC. Protein sequence: CASSEAYGYTF. This chain links TRBV6-1 with TRBJ1-2; no clear D. Germline CDR1 reads MNHNS; CDR2 reads SASEGT. Trimming shortened V by 0 bases and J by 4 bases, and 0 bases separated the two germline ends. This CDR3 is 11 amino acids long.

This chain connects TRBV12-3 or TRBV12-4 to TRBJ1-5, with a weak D call TRBD1 (5 bases). The ends were cut back, 3 bases at V and 6 bases at J, with 6 bases in the middle. This CDR3 has 12 amino acids. The CDR3 spells CASSFGGQPQHF. CDR3 nucleotides: TGTGCCAGCAGTTTTGGGGGTCAGCCCCAGCATTTT.

The chain has TRBV7-6 and TRBJ1-1; D is undetermined. Germline CDR1 is SGHVS and CDR2 is FNYEAQ. With 1 base removed from V and 9 bases from J, the gap between germline ends came to 0 bases. The CDR3 has 9 amino acids. The CDR3 bases are TGTGCCAGCAGCTTAGAAGCTTTCTTT. It specifies CASSLEAFF.

This clone was seen a handful of times. This rearrangement joins TRBV10-3 to TRBJ1-1; D remains ambiguous. V dropped 5 bases and J dropped 3 bases, with 13 bases sitting between them. The CDR3 totals 14 residues. The germline CDR1 and CDR2 sequences are ENHRY and SYGVKD. The CDR3 nucleotides are TGTGCCATCAGTTACCAGGACGGTGACACTGAAGCTTTCTTT. It translates to CAISYQDGDTEAFF.

This rearrangement joins TRBV7-2 to TRBJ1-6; D may be TRBD1 (5 bases). CDR1 SGHTA and CDR2 FQGNSA come from the germline V gene. The CDR3 contains 14 residues. V was pared by 6 bases and J by 7 bases, with 13 bases between. The CDR3 coding sequence is TGTGCCAGCAGTGCAGACAGTTTAAATTCACCCCTCCACTTT. Its protein product is CASSADSLNSPLHF.